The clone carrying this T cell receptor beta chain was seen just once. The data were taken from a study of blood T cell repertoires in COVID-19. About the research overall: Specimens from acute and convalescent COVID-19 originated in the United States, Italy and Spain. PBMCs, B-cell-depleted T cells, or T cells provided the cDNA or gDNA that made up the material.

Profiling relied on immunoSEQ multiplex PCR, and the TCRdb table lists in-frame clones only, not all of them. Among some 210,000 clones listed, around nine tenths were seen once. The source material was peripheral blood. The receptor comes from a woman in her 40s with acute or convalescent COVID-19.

DNA of the CDR3: TGTGCTAGTGGTTTGGGGGGGCTAAGGTCCAATCAGCCCCAGCATTTT. Residues: CASGLGGLRSNQPQHF. The chain recombines TRBV12-5 with TRBJ1-5; the D gene is possibly TRBD1 (6 bases). V was clipped by 1 base and J by 3 bases, with 13 bases between them. The CDR3 spans 16 residues. From germline, CDR1 is LGHNT and CDR2 FRNRAP.